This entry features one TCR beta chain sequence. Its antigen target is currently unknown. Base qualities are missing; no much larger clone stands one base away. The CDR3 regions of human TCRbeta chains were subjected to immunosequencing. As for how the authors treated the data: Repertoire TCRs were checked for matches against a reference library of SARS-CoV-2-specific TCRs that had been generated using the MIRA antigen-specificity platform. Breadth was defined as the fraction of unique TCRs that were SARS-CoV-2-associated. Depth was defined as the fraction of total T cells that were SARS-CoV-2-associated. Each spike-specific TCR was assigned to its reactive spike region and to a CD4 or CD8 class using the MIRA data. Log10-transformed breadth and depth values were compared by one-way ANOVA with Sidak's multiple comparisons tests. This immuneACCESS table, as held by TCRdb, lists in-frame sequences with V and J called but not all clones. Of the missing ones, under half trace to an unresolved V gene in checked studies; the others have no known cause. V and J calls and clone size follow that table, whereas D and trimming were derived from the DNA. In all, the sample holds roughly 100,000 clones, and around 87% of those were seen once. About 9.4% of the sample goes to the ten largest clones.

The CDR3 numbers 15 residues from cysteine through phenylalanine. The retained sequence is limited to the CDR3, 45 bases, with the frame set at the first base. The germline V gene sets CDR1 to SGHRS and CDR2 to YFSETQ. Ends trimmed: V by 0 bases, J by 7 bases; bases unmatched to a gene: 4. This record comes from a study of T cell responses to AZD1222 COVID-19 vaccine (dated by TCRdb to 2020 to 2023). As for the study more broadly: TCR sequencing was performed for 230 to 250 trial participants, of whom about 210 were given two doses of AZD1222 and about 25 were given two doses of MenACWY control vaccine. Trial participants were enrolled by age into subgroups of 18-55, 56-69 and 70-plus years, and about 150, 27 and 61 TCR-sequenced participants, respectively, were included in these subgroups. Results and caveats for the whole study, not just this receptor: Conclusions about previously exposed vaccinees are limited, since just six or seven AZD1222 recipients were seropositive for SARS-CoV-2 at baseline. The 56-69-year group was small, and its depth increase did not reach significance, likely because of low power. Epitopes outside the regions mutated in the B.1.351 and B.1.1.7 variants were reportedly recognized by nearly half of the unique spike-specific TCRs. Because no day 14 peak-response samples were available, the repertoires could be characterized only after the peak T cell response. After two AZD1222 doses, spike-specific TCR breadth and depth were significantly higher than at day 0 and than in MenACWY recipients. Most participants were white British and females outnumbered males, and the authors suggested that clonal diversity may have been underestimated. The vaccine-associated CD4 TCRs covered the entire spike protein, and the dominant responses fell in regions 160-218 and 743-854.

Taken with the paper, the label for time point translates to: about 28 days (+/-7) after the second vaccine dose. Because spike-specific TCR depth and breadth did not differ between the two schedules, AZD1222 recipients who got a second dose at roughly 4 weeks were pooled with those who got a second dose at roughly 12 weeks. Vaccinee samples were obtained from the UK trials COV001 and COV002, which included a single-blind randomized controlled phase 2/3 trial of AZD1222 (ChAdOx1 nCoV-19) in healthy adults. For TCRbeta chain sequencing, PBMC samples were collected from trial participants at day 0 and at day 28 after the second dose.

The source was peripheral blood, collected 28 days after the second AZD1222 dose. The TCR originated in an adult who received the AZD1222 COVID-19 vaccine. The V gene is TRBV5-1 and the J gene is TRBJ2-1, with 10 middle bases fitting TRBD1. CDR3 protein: CASSLVGQGRNEQFF. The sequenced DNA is TGCGCCAGCAGCTTGGTGGGACAGGGGCGGAATGAGCAGTTCTTC.